What follows are 4 T cell receptor beta chains derived from one specimen sequenced in a study of identical twins. A single record per CDR3 protein comes from TCRdb applying MiXCR to the 5' RACE reads. The sample records under 300,000 distinct CDR3 sequences, 6% to 7% being singletons. In addition, the sample was reused for a study of T cells expressing NK-cell markers.

What was sequenced was CD8+ T cells sorted from blood. The receptors here all came from a woman between 18 and 29 years old in good health.

This clonotype was seen many times. The rearrangement joins TRBV12-3 or TRBV12-4 to TRBJ1-5; no clear D gene. With 0 bases removed from V and 6 bases from J, the gap between germline ends came to 15 bases. The CDR3 spans 16 residues. DNA of the CDR3: TGTGCCAGCAGTTTAGCGCTAAGAATGGGTTCTCAGCCCCAGCATTTT. Protein product: CASSLALRMGSQPQHF.

This clonotype has at least ten counts. The chain joins TRBV12-3 or TRBV12-4 to TRBJ2-7; D gene unclear. The CDR3 has 14 amino acids. V lost 2 bases and J 2 bases, leaving 10 bases between the germline ends. The DNA of the CDR3 is TGTGCCAGCAGTTTAAATGAAGACCCCTACGAGCAGTACTTC. Amino acids: CASSLNEDPYEQYF.

The chain is built from TRBV7-2 and TRBJ2-7, with D perhaps TRBD1 (5 bases). Trimming removed 4 bases from V and 1 base from J, with 14 bases in between. This CDR3 is 15 amino acids long. CDR1 is SGHTA and CDR2 is FQGNSA in the germline V gene. The CDR3 loop is CASSSGRETSYEQYF. CDR3 nucleotide sequence: TGTGCCAGCAGCTCAGGGCGAGAGACATCCTACGAGCAGTACTTC.

The chain is built from TRBV7-3 and TRBJ1-1; the match to TRBD1 covers 7 bases. V lost 5 bases, J lost 8 bases, and 11 bases stayed unmatched. Per germline, CDR1 SGHTA and CDR2 FQGTGA. The CDR3 sequence is 14 residues long. CDR3 DNA sequence: TGTGCCAGCAGCGCCACAGGGGCTGGGGCCGAAGCTTTCTTT. Translating it yields CASSATGAGAEAFF.